This TCR beta chain was profiled in a study of T cells in tumors after PD-1 blockade. Study overall: Patients received pembrolizumab 200 mg every 3 weeks or cemiplimab 350 mg every 2 weeks. Broader study findings: About 40% of tumor TCR clonotypes were also found in blood.

Repertoires were generated with immunoSEQ multiplex PCR, while TCRdb's copy carries only in-frame clones and drops some. The repertoire has about 19,000 clones, over 75% of them found once; the top ten carry about a quarter. Tumor or blood genomic DNA was sequenced, with inputs of about 550 ng to 6,500 ng. The CDR3 totals 15 residues. Germline-derived CDR1 and CDR2 are SGHVS and FNYEAQ. V was clipped by 5 bases and J by 2 bases; unmatched bases: 8. Of note for this clone: Its specificity is not known.

The starting material was PBMCs, obtained after anti-PD-1 therapy. J is TRBJ2-7 and V is TRBV7-6, with 8 bases identical to TRBD1. The receptor was isolated from a human donor with advanced basal cell or squamous cell carcinoma (not recorded which). The CDR3 reads CASSRGTGQAYEQYF. As DNA, the CDR3 is TGTGCCAGCAGCCGAGGGACAGGCCAGGCCTACGAGCAGTACTTC.